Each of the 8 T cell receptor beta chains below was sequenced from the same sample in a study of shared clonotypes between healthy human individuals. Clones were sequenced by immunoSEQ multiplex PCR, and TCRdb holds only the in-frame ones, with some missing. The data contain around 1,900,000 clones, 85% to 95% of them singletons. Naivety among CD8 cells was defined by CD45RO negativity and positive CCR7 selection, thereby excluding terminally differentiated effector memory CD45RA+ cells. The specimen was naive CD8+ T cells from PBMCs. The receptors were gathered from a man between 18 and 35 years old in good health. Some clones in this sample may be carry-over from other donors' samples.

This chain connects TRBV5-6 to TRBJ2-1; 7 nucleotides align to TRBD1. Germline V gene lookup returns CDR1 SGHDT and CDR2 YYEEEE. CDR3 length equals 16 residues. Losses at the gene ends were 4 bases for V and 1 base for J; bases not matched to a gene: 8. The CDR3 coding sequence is TGTGCCAGCAGCGGGACGCCAGGGGGTTCCTACAATGAGCAGTTCTTC. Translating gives CASSGTPGGSYNEQFF.

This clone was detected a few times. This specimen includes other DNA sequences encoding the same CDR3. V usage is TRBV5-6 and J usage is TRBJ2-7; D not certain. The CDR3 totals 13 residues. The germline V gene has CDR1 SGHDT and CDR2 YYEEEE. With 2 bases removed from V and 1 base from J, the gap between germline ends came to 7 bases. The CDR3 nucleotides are TGTGCCAGCAGCTTCGCAGAATCCTACGAGCAGTACTTC. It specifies CASSFAESYEQYF.

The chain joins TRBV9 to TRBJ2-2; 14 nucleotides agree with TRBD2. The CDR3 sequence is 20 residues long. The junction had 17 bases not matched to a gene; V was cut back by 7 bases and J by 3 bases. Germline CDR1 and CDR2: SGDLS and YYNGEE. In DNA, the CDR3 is TGTGCCAGCTCTCCCCCCGGGACTAGCGGGAGATCGGCGTACACCGGGGAGCTGTTTTTT. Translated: CASSPPGTSGRSAYTGELFF.

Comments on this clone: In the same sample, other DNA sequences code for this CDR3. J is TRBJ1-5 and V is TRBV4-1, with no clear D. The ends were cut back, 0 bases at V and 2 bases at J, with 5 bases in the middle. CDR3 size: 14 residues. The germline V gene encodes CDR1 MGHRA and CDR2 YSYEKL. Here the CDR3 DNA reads TGCGCCAGCAGCCAAGACTCCGGCAATCAGCCCCAGCATTTT. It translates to CASSQDSGNQPQHF.

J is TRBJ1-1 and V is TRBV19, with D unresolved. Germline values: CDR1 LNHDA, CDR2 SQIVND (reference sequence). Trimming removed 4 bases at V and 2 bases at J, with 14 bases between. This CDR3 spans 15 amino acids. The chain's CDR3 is CASSNQYGINTEAFF. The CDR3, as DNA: TGTGCCAGTAGTAACCAGTACGGAATTAACACTGAAGCTTTCTTT.

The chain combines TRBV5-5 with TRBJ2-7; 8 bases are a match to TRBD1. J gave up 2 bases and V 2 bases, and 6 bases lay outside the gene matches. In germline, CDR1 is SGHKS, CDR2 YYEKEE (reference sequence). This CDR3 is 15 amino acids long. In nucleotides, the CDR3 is TGTGCCAGCAGCTTCAGGGACAGGCCTCCCTACGAGCAGTACTTC. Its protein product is CASSFRDRPPYEQYF.

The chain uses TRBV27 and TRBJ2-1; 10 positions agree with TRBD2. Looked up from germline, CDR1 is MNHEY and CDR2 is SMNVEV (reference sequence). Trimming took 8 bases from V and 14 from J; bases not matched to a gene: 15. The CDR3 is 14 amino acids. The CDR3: CASPVVAGGPRKFF. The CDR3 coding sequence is TGTGCCAGCCCCGTCGTAGCGGGAGGACCAAGAAAGTTCTTC.

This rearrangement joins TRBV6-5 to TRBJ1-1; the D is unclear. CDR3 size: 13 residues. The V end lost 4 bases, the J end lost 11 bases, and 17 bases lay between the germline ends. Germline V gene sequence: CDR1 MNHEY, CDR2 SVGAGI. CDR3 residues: CASSLRYGREAFF. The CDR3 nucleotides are TGTGCCAGCAGTTTACGCTACGGCAGAGAGGCTTTCTTT.